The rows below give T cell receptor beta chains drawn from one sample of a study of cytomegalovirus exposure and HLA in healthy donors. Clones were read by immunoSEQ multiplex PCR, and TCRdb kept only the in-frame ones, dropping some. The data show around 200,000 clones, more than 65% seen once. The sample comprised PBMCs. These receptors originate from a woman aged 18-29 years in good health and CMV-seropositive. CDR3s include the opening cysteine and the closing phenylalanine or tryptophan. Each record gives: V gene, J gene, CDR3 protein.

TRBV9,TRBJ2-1,CASSVAGESSYNEQFF
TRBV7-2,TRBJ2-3,CASRRQSTDTQYF
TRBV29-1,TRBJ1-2,CSAGGANYGYTF
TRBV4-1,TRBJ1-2,CASSQIYWGQDGYTF
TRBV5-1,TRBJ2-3,CASSFDSVGTDTQYF
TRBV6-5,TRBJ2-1,CASASRGYNEQFF
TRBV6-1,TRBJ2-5,CASSALAGEPGRAQYF
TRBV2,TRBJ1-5,CASANHAAGQPQHF
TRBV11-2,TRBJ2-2,CASSLSTGELFF
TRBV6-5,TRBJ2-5,CASSEAETQYF
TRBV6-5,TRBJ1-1,CASSYSGPESFFF
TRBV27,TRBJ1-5,CASSPLGGQGQPQHF
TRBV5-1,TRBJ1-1,CASSLEGQGRSGTEAFF
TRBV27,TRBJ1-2,CASKGANYGYTF
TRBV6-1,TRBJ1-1,CASRGTAATEAFF
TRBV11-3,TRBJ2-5,CASSPSGSETQYF
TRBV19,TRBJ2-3,CASRPRELNTDTQYF
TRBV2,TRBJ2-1,CASSQASGGINEQFF
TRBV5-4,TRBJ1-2,CASTRGAADFYGYTF
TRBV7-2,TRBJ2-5,CASSSASVVKTQYF
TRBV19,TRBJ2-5,CASSSGPRAQYF
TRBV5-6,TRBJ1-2,CASSTGNYGYTF
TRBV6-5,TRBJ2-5,CASSHGLAGEETQYF
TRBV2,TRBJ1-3,CASLREGTGNTIYF
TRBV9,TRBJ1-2,CASSPGDVYGYTF
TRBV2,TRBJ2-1,CASRGAGNSGFEQFF
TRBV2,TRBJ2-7,CASSDPGQPTSYEQYF
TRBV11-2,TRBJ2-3,CASSLLAGGRTDTQYF
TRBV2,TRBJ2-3,CASIRTGATDTQYF
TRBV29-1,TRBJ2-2,CSVGGADTGELFF
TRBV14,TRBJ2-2,CASSHRTILTGELFF
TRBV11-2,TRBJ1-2,CASSPTGPYGYTF
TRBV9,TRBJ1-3,CASSPRVGQNSGNTIYF
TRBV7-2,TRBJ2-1,CASKQAGMDEQFF
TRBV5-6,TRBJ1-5,CASSLGHGQAQPQHF
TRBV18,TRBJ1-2,CASSPDRVNDPGSF
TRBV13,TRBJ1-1,CASRGTGANTEAFF
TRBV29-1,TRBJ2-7,CSVVVGGSYEQYF
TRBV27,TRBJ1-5,CASSLRGGQPQHF
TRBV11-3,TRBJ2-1,CASSRGSSNNEQFF
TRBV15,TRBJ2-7,CATRMDGTYEQYF
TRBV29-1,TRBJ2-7,CSVRTGAYEQYF
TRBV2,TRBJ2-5,CASRMQVGLARETQYF
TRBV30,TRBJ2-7,CAWSVTEGELSYEQYF
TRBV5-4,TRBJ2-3,CASSLRRFGLAGGTDTQYF
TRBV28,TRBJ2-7,CASRNRGRGGYEQYF
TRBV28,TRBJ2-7,CASSLEGGAPYEQYF
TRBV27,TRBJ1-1,CASTTRQGTEAFF
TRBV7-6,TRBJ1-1,CASSQGRGNTEAFF
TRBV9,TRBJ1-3,CASSVEAVSGNTIYF
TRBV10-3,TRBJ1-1,CAISESGSGAFF
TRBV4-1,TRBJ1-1,CASSSGTGRGTEAFF